One and the same sample provided the 30 T cell receptor beta chains below, sequenced in a study of T-cell memory formation after mild COVID-19. A single record per CDR3 protein comes from TCRdb applying MiXCR to the 5' RACE reads. The profile shows a few hundred thousand distinct CDR3 sequences, 16% of them singletons. Sequencing was performed on PBMCs or a T cell subset sorted from them (not recorded which). These receptors were taken from a man younger than 35 who had mild COVID-19 (a few samples of this study predate the infection). Cell type and time point are not known.

This clonotype has more than one count but fewer than ten. In nucleotides, the CDR3 is TGTGCCAGCAGCTGGGACAGGTTGAACACCGGGGAGCTGTTTTTT. It is translated as CASSWDRLNTGELFF. The V and J genes are TRBV7-8 and TRBJ2-2, with 8 bases fitting TRBD1. The CDR3 covers 15 residues. CDR1 SGHVS and CDR2 FQNEAQ come from the germline V gene. J was trimmed by 1 base and V by 4 bases; bases with no gene match: 2.

This clonotype occurred a few times. The chain uses TRBV6-5 and TRBJ2-3; D is unresolved. This CDR3 contains 13 residues. In germline, CDR1 is MNHEY, CDR2 SVGAGI. V gave up 6 bases and J gave up 5 bases, with 12 bases separating them. The CDR3 sequence: CASSVPKGDTQYF. CDR3 DNA sequence: TGTGCCAGCAGCGTTCCGAAAGGAGATACGCAGTATTTT.

This clonotype has more than one count but fewer than ten. This chain uses TRBV24-1 with TRBJ2-3, with D uncertain. There are 12 residues in the CDR3. V was cut by 11 bases and J by 7 bases, with 15 bases left in between. In germline, CDR1 is KGHDR, CDR2 SFDVKD. CDR3 amino acids: CAISPPGNTQYF. DNA of the CDR3: TGTGCCATTTCACCTCCAGGCAATACGCAGTATTTT.

A few counts support this clonotype. The V call is TRBV5-1, the J call TRBJ2-3; D uncertain. Per the germline V gene, CDR1 is SGHRS and CDR2 is YFSETQ. The CDR3 extends over 16 amino acids. The V end was cut by 4 bases, the J end by 1 base, with 16 bases between. The CDR3 nucleotides read TGCGCCAGCAGCCCTTTTGAGTGGCCAGGCACAGATACGCAGTATTTT. This encodes CASSPFEWPGTDTQYF. The complete variable domain, with remaining parts taken from reference TRBV5-1 and TRBJ2-3, reads KAGVTQTPRYLIKTRGQQVTLSCSPISGHRSVSWYQQTPGQGLQFLFEYFSETQRNKGNFPGRFSGRQFSNSRSEMNVSTLELGDSALYLCASSPFEWPGTDTQYFGPGTRLTVL.

This rearrangement joins TRBV21-1 to TRBJ1-2. TRBV21-1 is designated a pseudogene. This CDR3 is 10 amino acids long. The DNA for the CDR3 is TGTGCCAGCAGCAAATATGGCTACACCTTC. This gives the protein CASSKYGYTF.

This clonotype showed up just a few times. The gene calls are TRBV18 and TRBJ2-7; perhaps TRBD2 as D (6 bases). Germline CDR1 is KGHSH and CDR2 is LQKENI. The CDR3 contains 19 residues. Trimming stripped 2 bases from V and 5 bases from J, with 28 bases between. CDR3 DNA sequence: TGTGCCAGCTCACCAGGTCTACGAGAGGGACTCGGATATAGTAACGAGCAGTACTTC. Translating gives CASSPGLREGLGYSNEQYF.

This clonotype occurred a few times. The chain uses TRBV2 and TRBJ1-6; perhaps TRBD1 as D (6 bases). The CDR3 extends over 13 amino acids. Germline V gene lookup returns CDR1 SNHLY and CDR2 FYNNEI. The V and J ends lost 7 bases and 7 bases respectively, with 11 bases between them. CDR3 nucleotides: TGTGCCAGCACACAGGGTGTGAATTCACCCCTCCACTTT. Translation: CASTQGVNSPLHF.

V is TRBV7-8 and J is TRBJ2-1; D call uncertain. Germline V gene lookup returns CDR1 SGHVS and CDR2 FQNEAQ. Trimming took 1 base from V and 3 from J, leaving 7 bases between them. The CDR3 sequence is 14 residues long. The CDR3 is CASSLGQYYNEQFF. The CDR3 coding sequence is TGTGCCAGCAGCTTAGGGCAGTACTACAATGAGCAGTTCTTC.

This clonotype was counted between two and nine times. The chain couples TRBV15 to TRBJ2-3; tentative D call: TRBD2 (8 bases). Germline assignment: CDR1 LNHNV and CDR2 YYDKDF (reference sequence). The V and J ends lost 3 bases and 9 bases respectively, with 25 bases between them. The CDR3 covers 17 residues. The CDR3 reads CATSRSRTGESGGTQYF. The CDR3 region has the DNA TGTGCCACCAGCAGGAGTCGGACAGGCGAATCGGGAGGGACGCAGTATTTT.

The rearrangement links TRBV29-1 to TRBJ2-7; D uncertain. Germline CDR1 SQVTM, CDR2 ANQGSEA. V was trimmed by 6 bases and J by 9 bases, leaving 15 bases between them. The CDR3 contains 11 residues. The CDR3 here is CSVQATSGQYF. DNA for the CDR3: TGCAGCGTGCAGGCCACGTCGGGGCAGTACTTC.

J is TRBJ2-1 and V is TRBV2; 11 bases are a match to TRBD2. Germline V gene lookup returns CDR1 SNHLY and CDR2 FYNNEI. After removal of 1 base from V and 9 bases from J, the junction contained 5 bases not matched to a gene. The CDR3 is 15 amino acids. The CDR3 sequence: CASSEGSGGAGEQFF. In nucleotides, the CDR3 is TGTGCCAGCAGTGAAGGTAGCGGGGGGGCCGGTGAGCAGTTCTTC.

In its sample, this clonotype was seen many times. V usage is TRBV5-1 and J usage is TRBJ2-5; unclear D gene. Trimming stripped 4 bases from V and 1 base from J, with 2 bases between. Germline V gene lookup returns CDR1 SGHRS and CDR2 YFSETQ. The CDR3 extends over 11 amino acids. For the CDR3, the DNA is TGCGCCAGCAGCATCCAAGAGACCCAGTACTTC. It is translated as CASSIQETQYF.

This clonotype was picked up a small number of times. This chain uses TRBV7-2 with TRBJ1-1; D unresolved. The CDR3 totals 14 residues. Trimming took 2 bases from V and 3 from J, leaving 10 bases between them. The V gene's germline CDR1 is SGHTA and CDR2 FQGNSA. CDR3: CASSLLGAYTEAFF. The CDR3 DNA reads as TGTGCCAGCAGCTTATTAGGAGCTTACACTGAAGCTTTCTTT.

This clonotype was seen more than once but under ten times. V is TRBV5-1 and J is TRBJ2-3, with TRBD1 as a possible D gene (5 bases). V lost 5 bases and J 4 bases, leaving 11 bases between the germline ends. The germline V gene encodes CDR1 SGHRS and CDR2 YFSETQ. CDR3 length: 13 amino acids. The CDR3 here is CASRGWGPDTQYF. In DNA form, the CDR3 reads TGCGCCAGCAGAGGATGGGGCCCAGATACGCAGTATTTT.

The gene calls are TRBV20-1 and TRBJ1-2, with 8 bases aligning to TRBD1. Trimming took 6 bases from V and 3 from J; bases not matched to a gene: 6. The CDR3 consists of 13 residues. Germline V gene data show CDR1 as DFQATT and CDR2 as SNEGSKA (reference sequence). CDR3 loop: CSATSTGDYGYTF. The CDR3 nucleotides are TGCAGTGCCACTTCGACAGGGGACTATGGCTACACCTTC.

The chain carries TRBV4-3 and TRBJ2-2, with TRBD2 matching 11 bases. CDR3 length equals 16 residues. J gave up 3 bases and V 6 bases, and 6 bases lay outside the gene matches. CDR1 is LGHNA and CDR2 is YSLEER in the germline V gene. The CDR3 is CASRSGTSGYTGELFF. The CDR3 coding sequence is TGCGCCAGCAGATCAGGGACTAGCGGTTACACCGGGGAGCTGTTTTTT.

The chain links TRBV5-1 to TRBJ1-3, with unresolved D. V was cut by 6 bases and J by 3 bases, with 13 bases left in between. The CDR3 consists of 14 residues. Germline CDR1 reads SGHRS; CDR2 reads YFSETQ. The CDR3: CASTDPGLGNTIYF. The CDR3 DNA sequence: TGCGCCAGCACAGACCCTGGGCTTGGAAACACCATATATTTT.

This clonotype came up a few times. The chain is built from TRBV7-9 and TRBJ2-1; maybe TRBD1 (6 bases). This CDR3 is 12 amino acids long. Trimming took 5 bases from V and 8 from J, leaving 10 bases between them. The germline V gene encodes CDR1 SEHNR and CDR2 FQNEAQ (reference sequence). CDR3 residues: CASSKQGHEQFF. CDR3 nucleotides: TGTGCCAGCAGCAAACAGGGCCATGAGCAGTTCTTC. The variable domain in full, completed from reference TRBV7-9 and TRBJ2-1, reads DTGVSQNPRHKITKRGQNVTFRCDPISEHNRLYWYRQTLGQGPEFLTYFQNEAQLEKSRLLSDRFSAERPKGSFSTLEIQRTEQGDSAMYLCASSKQGHEQFFGPGTRLTVL.

The chain links TRBV4-3 to TRBJ2-1; 8 positions agree with TRBD2. Germline V lookup: CDR1 LGHNA, CDR2 YSLEER. The CDR3 sequence is 17 residues long. V was pared by 1 base and J by 4 bases, with 9 bases of the junction left unmatched. The CDR3 DNA follows: TGCGCCAGCAGCCAAGGCCCTTCGGCGGGGGGTTACAATGAGCAGTTCTTC. Translation gives CASSQGPSAGGYNEQFF.

This clonotype has only a few counts. J is TRBJ2-3 and V is TRBV7-9, with D perhaps matching TRBD2 (6 bases). Trimming shortened V by 2 bases and J by 3 bases, and 12 bases separated the two germline ends. Germline CDR1 reads SEHNR; CDR2 reads FQNEAQ (reference sequence). The length of the CDR3 is 15 residues. CDR3 amino acids: CASSLSTEGTDTQYF. The CDR3 DNA follows: TGTGCCAGCAGCTTATCGACGGAGGGTACAGATACGCAGTATTTT.

J is TRBJ1-3 and V is TRBV6-6, with D perhaps TRBD1 (5 bases). Germline V gene sequence: CDR1 MNHNY, CDR2 SVGAGI (reference sequence). Between the trimmed V and J ends, which lost 2 bases and 0 bases, there was a span of 17 bases. There are 18 residues in the CDR3. CDR3 nucleotides: TGTGCCAGCAGTTACCCATCGACAGCGAGCATCTCTGGAAACACCATATATTTT. Translation: CASSYPSTASISGNTIYF.

This clonotype was detected a few times. The rearrangement links TRBV7-9 to TRBJ2-7, with 9 positions matching TRBD1. The trim removed 5 bases at V and 4 bases at J, leaving 12 bases unmatched. The CDR3 totals 16 residues. The V gene's germline CDR1 is SEHNR and CDR2 FQNEAQ (reference sequence). CDR3 region: CASSRTGDRWIYEQYF. The CDR3 bases are TGTGCCAGCAGCAGGACAGGGGACAGGTGGATTTACGAGCAGTACTTC.

V usage is TRBV7-9 and J usage is TRBJ1-5; 7 bases match TRBD1. CDR3 length: 16 amino acids. In germline, CDR1 is SEHNR, CDR2 FQNEAQ (reference sequence). The trim removed 5 bases at V and 2 bases at J, leaving 9 bases unmatched. Written as DNA, the CDR3 is TGTGCCAGCAGCCCCGTGACAGGGATCGGCAATCAGCCCCAGCATTTT. Translating gives CASSPVTGIGNQPQHF. Full variable domain (outside the CDR3, taken from reference TRBV7-9 and TRBJ1-5): DTGVSQNPRHKITKRGQNVTFRCDPISEHNRLYWYRQTLGQGPEFLTYFQNEAQLEKSRLLSDRFSAERPKGSFSTLEIQRTEQGDSAMYLCASSPVTGIGNQPQHFGDGTRLSIL.

The gene calls are TRBV7-8 and TRBJ2-4; D may be TRBD1 (6 bases). Trimming pared 4 bases from V and 0 bases from J, leaving 16 bases between. The germline V gene encodes CDR1 SGHVS and CDR2 FQNEAQ. The CDR3 is 17 amino acids. In DNA form, the CDR3 reads TGTGCCAGCAGCTCGATAACAGGGCCGATAGCCAAAAACATTCAGTACTTC. It codes for CASSSITGPIAKNIQYF.

This clonotype has more than one count but fewer than ten. The gene calls are TRBV12-3 or TRBV12-4 and TRBJ1-1; TRBD1 might be the D (5 bases). V shed 3 bases and J shed 4 bases, with 12 bases lying between them. There are 14 residues in the CDR3. DNA for the CDR3: TGTGCCAGCAGTTTGTTGGGCAGGGTCACTGAAGCTTTCTTT. Its protein product is CASSLLGRVTEAFF.

The chain is built from TRBV7-2 and TRBJ2-5; D gene uncertain. The CDR3 has 14 amino acids. Germline assignment: CDR1 SGHTA and CDR2 FQGNSA. The V gene lost 6 bases and the J gene lost 2 bases, with 13 bases spanning the gap. CDR3 residues: CASSDLGLQETQYF. CDR3 nucleotides: TGTGCCAGCAGTGACTTGGGGTTACAAGAGACCCAGTACTTC.

V gene TRBV7-8 combines with J gene TRBJ1-2; TRBD1 aligns across 9 bases. The CDR3 spans 16 residues. Losses at the gene ends were 0 bases for V and 4 bases for J; bases not matched to a gene: 6. Germline V gene sequence: CDR1 SGHVS, CDR2 FQNEAQ. The CDR3 protein is CASSLAGGQGGYGYTF. The CDR3 DNA reads as TGTGCCAGCAGCTTAGCGGGGGGACAGGGTGGCTATGGCTACACCTTC.

CDR3 loop: CASSSGGTDPEAFF. In DNA, the CDR3 is TGTGCCAGCAGTTCAGGGGGTACGGACCCTGAAGCTTTCTTT. The rearrangement uses TRBV12-3 or TRBV12-4 and TRBJ1-1; 7 bases map to TRBD1. This CDR3 region has 14 residues. The junction had 8 bases not matched to a gene; V was cut back by 4 bases and J by 6 bases.

This clonotype was found many times. V and J are TRBV4-1 and TRBJ2-5, with D possibly TRBD2 on 6 matching bases. Germline-derived CDR1 and CDR2 are MGHRA and YSYEKL. CDR3 length: 13 residues. Trimming removed 2 bases at V and 4 bases at J, with 8 bases between. Here the CDR3 reads CASSQWRGETQYF. In DNA, the CDR3 is TGCGCCAGCAGCCAATGGAGGGGAGAGACCCAGTACTTC.

At least ten counts were recorded for this clonotype. The chain joins TRBV20-1 to TRBJ2-3, with 13 bases identical to TRBD2. Losses at the gene ends were 5 bases for V and 8 bases for J; bases not matched to a gene: 22. The CDR3 covers 19 residues. Germline V gene lookup returns CDR1 DFQATT and CDR2 SNEGSKA (reference sequence). The CDR3 region has the DNA TGCAGTGCTCAGATTCCCCGACTAGCGGGGGGCCTTAATGATGGTACGCAGTATTTT. It specifies CSAQIPRLAGGLNDGTQYF.